The present TCR beta chain was sequenced within a study of blood T cell repertoires in COVID-19. Study background: Both acute and convalescent COVID-19 samples were obtained from the United States, Italy and Spain.

Original methodology: Amplification from reference gene primers served as the basis for estimated nucleated cell counts. Some clones are missing from TCRdb's copy, which holds only in-frame ones; the method was immunoSEQ multiplex PCR. The DNA gave D and trimming, while V, J and clone size come from that table. The table includes some 110,000 clones, 71% detected once. J gave up 4 bases and V 3 bases, and 5 bases lay outside the gene matches. Per the germline V gene, CDR1 is LGHDT and CDR2 is YNNKEL (reference sequence). This CDR3 spans 14 amino acids. This chain connects TRBV3-1 (or the pseudogene TRBV3-2) to TRBJ2-7; 8 nucleotides match TRBD2. The receptor was isolated from a human donor with acute or convalescent COVID-19. The donor label of this sample is uncertain. The sample taken for sequencing was peripheral blood. The CDR3 sequence: CASSHDGGGYEQYF. DNA of the CDR3: TGTGCCAGCAGCCATGACGGGGGGGGTTACGAGCAGTACTTC.